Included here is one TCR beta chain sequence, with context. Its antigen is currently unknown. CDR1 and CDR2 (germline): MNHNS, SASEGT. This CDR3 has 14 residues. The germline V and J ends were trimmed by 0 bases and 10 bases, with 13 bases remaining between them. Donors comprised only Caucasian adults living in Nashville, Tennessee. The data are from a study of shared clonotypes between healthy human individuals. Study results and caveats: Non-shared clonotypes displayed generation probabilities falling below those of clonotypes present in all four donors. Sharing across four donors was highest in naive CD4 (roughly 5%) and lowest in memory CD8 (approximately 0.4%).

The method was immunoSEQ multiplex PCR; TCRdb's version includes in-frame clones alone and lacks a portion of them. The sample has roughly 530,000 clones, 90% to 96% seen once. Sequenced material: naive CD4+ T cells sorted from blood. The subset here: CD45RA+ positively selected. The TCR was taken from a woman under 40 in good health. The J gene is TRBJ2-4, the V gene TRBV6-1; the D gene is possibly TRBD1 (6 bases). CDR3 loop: CASSEAQGPGIQYF. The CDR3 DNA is TGTGCCAGCAGTGAAGCCCAGGGGCCCGGTATTCAGTACTTC.